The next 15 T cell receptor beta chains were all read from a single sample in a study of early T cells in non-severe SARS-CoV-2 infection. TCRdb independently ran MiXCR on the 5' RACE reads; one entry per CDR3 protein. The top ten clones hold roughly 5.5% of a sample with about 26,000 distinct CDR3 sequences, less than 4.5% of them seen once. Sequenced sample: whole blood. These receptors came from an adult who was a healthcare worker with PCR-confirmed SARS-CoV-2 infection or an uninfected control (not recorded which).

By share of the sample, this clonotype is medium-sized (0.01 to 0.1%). CDR3 sequence: CSAREGGGGQGTDTQYF. Written as DNA, the CDR3 is TGCAGTGCTAGAGAAGGTGGCGGGGGCCAGGGCACAGATACGCAGTATTTT. This chain joins TRBV20-1 and TRBJ2-3; the D gene is possibly TRBD2 (7 bases). Germline CDR1 is DFQATT and CDR2 is SNEGSKA (reference sequence). This CDR3 is 17 amino acids long. Trimming removed 0 bases at V and 1 base at J, with 17 bases between.

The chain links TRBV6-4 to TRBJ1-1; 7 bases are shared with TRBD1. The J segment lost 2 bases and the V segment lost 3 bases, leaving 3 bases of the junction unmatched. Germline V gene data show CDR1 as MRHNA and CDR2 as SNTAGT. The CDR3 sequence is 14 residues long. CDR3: CASSEDRSNTEAFF. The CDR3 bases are TGTGCCAGCAGTGAGGACAGGTCAAACACTGAAGCTTTCTTT.

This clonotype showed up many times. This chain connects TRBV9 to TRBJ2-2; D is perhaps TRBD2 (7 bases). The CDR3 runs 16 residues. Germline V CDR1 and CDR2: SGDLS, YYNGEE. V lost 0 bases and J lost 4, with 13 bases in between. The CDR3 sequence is CASSVVAGATTGELFF. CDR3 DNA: TGTGCCAGCAGCGTAGTGGCGGGGGCCACCACCGGGGAGCTGTTTTTT.

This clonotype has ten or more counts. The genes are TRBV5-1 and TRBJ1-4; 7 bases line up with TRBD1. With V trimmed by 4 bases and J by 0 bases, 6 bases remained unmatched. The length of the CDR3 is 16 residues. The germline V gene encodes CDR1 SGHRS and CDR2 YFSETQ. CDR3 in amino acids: CASSRDRVSTNEKLFF. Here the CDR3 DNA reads TGCGCCAGCAGCCGAGACAGGGTATCAACTAATGAAAAACTGTTTTTT.

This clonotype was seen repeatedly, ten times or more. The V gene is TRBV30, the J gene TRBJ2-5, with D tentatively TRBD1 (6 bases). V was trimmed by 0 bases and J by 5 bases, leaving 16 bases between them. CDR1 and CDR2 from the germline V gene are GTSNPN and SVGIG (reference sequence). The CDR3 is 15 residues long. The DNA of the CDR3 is TGTGCCTGGAGTGTGGCAGGGGCTACCAAGGAGACCCAGTACTTC. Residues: CAWSVAGATKETQYF.

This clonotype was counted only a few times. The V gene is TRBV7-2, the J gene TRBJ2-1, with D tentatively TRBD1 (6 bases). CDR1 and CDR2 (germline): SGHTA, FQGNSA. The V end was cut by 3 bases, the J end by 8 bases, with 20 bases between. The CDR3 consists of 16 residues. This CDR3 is CASSFPPDRLGDEQFF. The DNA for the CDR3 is TGTGCCAGCAGCTTCCCCCCCGACAGGCTGGGGGATGAGCAGTTCTTC.

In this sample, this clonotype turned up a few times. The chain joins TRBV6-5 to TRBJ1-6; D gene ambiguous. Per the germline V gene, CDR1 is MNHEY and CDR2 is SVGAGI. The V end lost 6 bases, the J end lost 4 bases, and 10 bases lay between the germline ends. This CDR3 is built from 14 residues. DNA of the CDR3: TGTGCCAGCAGCCCCACAGAATATAATTCACCCCTCCACTTT. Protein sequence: CASSPTEYNSPLHF.

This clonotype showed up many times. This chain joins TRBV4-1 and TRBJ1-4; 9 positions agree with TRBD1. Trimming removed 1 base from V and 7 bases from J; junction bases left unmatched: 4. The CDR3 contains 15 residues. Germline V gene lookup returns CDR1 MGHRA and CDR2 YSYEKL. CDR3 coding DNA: TGCGCCAGCAGCCAAGGACAGGGGGAGAGTGAAAAACTGTTTTTT. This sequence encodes CASSQGQGESEKLFF.

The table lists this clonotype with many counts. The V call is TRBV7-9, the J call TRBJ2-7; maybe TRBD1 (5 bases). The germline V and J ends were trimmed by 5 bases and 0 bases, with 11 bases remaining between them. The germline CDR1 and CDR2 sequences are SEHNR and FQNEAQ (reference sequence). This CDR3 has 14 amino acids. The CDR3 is CASSIDSSSYEQYF. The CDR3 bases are TGTGCCAGCAGCATCGACAGTTCCTCCTACGAGCAGTACTTC.

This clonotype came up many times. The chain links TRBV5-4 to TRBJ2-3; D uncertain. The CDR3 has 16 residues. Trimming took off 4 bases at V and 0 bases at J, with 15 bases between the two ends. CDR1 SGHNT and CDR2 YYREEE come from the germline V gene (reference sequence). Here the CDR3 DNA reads TGTGCCAGCAGCCCCGACTGGTCAACTAGCACAGATACGCAGTATTTT. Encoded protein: CASSPDWSTSTDTQYF.

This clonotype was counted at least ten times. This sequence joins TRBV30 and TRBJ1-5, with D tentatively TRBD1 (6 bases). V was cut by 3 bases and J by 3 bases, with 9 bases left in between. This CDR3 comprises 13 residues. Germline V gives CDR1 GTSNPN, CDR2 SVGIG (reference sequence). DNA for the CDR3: TGTGCCTGGAGGCCAGGGGTCAATCAGCCCCAGCATTTT. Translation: CAWRPGVNQPQHF.

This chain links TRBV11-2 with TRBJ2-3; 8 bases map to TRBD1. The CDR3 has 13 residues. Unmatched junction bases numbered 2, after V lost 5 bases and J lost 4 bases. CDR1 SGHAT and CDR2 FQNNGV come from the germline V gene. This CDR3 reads CASSQDRADTQYF. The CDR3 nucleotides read TGTGCCAGCAGCCAGGACAGGGCAGATACGCAGTATTTT.

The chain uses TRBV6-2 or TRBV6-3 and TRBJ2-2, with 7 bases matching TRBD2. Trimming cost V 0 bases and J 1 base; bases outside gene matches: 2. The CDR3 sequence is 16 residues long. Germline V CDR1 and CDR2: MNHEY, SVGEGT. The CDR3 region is CASSYSERGNTGELFF. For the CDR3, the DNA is TGTGCCAGCAGTTACTCCGAGCGGGGGAACACCGGGGAGCTGTTTTTT.

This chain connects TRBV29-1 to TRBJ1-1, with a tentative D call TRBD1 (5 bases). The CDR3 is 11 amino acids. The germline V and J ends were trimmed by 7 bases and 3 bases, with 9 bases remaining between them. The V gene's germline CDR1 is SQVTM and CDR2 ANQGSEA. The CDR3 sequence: CSADRYTEAFF. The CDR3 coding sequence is TGCAGCGCTGACAGATACACTGAAGCTTTCTTT.

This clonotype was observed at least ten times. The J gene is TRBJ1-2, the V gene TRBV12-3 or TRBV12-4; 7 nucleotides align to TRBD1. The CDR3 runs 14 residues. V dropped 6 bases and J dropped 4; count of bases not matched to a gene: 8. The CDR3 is CASSHTGTAYGYTF. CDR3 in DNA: TGTGCCAGCAGCCATACCGGGACAGCCTATGGCTACACCTTC.